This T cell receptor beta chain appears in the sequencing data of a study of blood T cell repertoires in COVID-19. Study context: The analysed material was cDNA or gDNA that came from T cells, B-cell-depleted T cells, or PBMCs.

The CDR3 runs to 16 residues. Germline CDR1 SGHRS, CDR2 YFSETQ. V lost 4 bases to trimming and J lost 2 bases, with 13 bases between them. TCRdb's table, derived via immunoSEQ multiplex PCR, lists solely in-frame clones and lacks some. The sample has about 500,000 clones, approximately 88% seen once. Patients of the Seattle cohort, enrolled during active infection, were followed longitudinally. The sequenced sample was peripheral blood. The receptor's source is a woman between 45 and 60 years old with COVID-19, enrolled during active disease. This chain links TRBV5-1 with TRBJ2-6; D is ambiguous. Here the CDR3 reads CASSQLAAPGANVLTF. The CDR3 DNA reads TGCGCCAGCAGCCAACTGGCGGCCCCTGGGGCCAACGTCCTGACTTTC.